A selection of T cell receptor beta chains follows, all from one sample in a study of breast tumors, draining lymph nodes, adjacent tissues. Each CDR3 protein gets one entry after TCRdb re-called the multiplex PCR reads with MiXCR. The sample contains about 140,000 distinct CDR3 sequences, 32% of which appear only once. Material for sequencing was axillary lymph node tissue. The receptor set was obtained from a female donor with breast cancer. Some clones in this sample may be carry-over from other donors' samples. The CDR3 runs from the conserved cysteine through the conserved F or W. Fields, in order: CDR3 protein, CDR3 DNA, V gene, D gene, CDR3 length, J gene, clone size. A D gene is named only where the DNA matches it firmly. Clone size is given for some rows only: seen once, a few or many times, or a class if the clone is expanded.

CASSLRRDGYTF | TGTGCCAGCAGCCTCCGGAGGGATGGCTACACCTTC | TRBV11-2 | NA | 12 | TRBJ1-2 | NA
CASSQAGGNTIYF | TGTGCCAGCAGCCAAGCAGGGGGAAACACCATATATTTT | TRBV4-2 | NA | 13 | TRBJ1-3 | once
CAWYGPAGRRSGNTIYF | TGTGCCTGGTACGGCCCGGCGGGACGCCGCTCTGGAAACACCATATATTTT | TRBV30 | NA | 17 | TRBJ1-3 | many
CASSLENIQYF | TGCGCCAGCAGCTTGGAAAACATTCAGTACTTC | TRBV5-1 | NA | 11 | TRBJ2-4 | many
CASSQRLGSTDTQYF | TGTGCCAGCAGCCAGAGGTTAGGGAGCACAGATACGCAGTATTTT | TRBV7-3 | NA | 15 | TRBJ2-3 | many
CASSPRGQAGNAIYF | TGTGCCAGCAGCCCAAGGGGACAGGCTGGAAACGCCATATATTTT | TRBV7-2 | TRBD1 | 15 | TRBJ1-3 | NA
CASSYPGGPMGFNEQFF | TGTGCCAGCAGCTATCCAGGGGGACCCATGGGTTTCAATGAGCAGTTCTTC | TRBV7-9 | TRBD1 | 17 | TRBJ2-1 | NA
CASSKGEGYEQYF | TGTGCCAGCTCAAAAGGGGAAGGCTACGAGCAGTACTTC | TRBV11-3 | NA | 13 | TRBJ2-7 | many
CASSITPTVETQYF | TGTGCCAGTAGTATAACACCCACTGTAGAGACCCAGTACTTC | TRBV19 | NA | 14 | TRBJ2-5 | many
CASSLKGGVETQYF | TGTGCCAGCAGCTTAAAAGGGGGCGTAGAGACCCAGTACTTC | TRBV7-3 | TRBD1 | 14 | TRBJ2-5 | many
CASSPETLPTLAFF | TGTGCCAGCAGCCCTGAGACCCTGCCAACCCTGGCTTTCTTT | TRBV9 | NA | 14 | TRBJ1-1 | NA
CASCAVNQPQHF | TGTGCCAGCTGCGCGGTGAATCAGCCCCAGCATTTT | TRBV19 | NA | 12 | TRBJ1-5 | NA
CASTTRDSSTRGLFF | TGTGCCAGCACCACCCGGGACAGTAGTACCCGGGGGCTGTTTTTT | TRBV6-2/TRBV6-3 | TRBD1 | 15 | TRBJ2-2 | NA
CSARDPAGGSYEQYF | TGCAGTGCTAGAGATCCAGCGGGGGGCTCCTACGAGCAGTACTTC | TRBV20-1 | TRBD2 | 15 | TRBJ2-7 | many
CASSGGRQTYEQYF | TGTGCCAGCAGTGGGGGGCGACAGACCTACGAGCAGTACTTC | TRBV6-1 | NA | 14 | TRBJ2-7 | many
CATSRRVSTDTQYF | TGTGCCACCAGCCGGCGGGTGAGCACAGATACGCAGTATTTT | TRBV15 | NA | 14 | TRBJ2-3 | many
CASATGDPGNTIYF | TGTGCCAGCGCGACAGGGGATCCTGGAAACACCATATATTTT | TRBV2 | TRBD1 | 14 | TRBJ1-3 | many
CSVAGQGIYGYTF | TGCAGCGTTGCTGGACAGGGTATCTATGGCTACACCTTC | TRBV29-1 | TRBD1 | 13 | TRBJ1-2 | many
CASSLVPRDEKLFF | TGTGCCAGCAGCTTAGTTCCCCGAGACGAAAAACTGTTTTTT | TRBV7-9 | NA | 14 | TRBJ1-4 | many
CASRERQGGSREQFF | TGTGCCAGCAGAGAGCGACAGGGAGGTTCTCGTGAGCAGTTCTTC | TRBV12-3/TRBV12-4 | NA | 15 | TRBJ2-1 | many
CASSHNEQFF | TGTGCCAGCAGCCACAATGAGCAGTTCTTC | TRBV7-9 | NA | 10 | TRBJ2-1 | many
CASSELEAGELFF | TGTGCCAGCAGTGAACTAGAGGCCGGGGAGCTGTTTTTT | TRBV2 | NA | 13 | TRBJ2-2 | few
CATSRDLVDSVGGTDTQYF | TGTGCCACCAGCAGAGATCTAGTGGACTCGGTGGGGGGCACAGATACGCAGTATTTT | TRBV15 | NA | 19 | TRBJ2-3 | many
CASRNRVATEQYF | TGTGCCAGCAGAAACAGGGTAGCTACCGAGCAGTACTTC | TRBV2 | NA | 13 | TRBJ2-7 | many
CASTEGDRETQHF | TGTGCCAGCACGGAGGGTGACAGGGAGACCCAGCATTTT | TRBV2 | TRBD1 | 13 | TRBJ1-5 | NA
CASSVDPGQGGNTIYF | TGTGCCAGCAGCGTAGACCCTGGACAGGGCGGAAACACCATATATTTT | TRBV9 | TRBD1 | 16 | TRBJ1-3 | many
CASNPLSGTGEDGYTF | TGTGCCAGTAACCCTCTTTCAGGGACAGGGGAGGATGGCTACACCTTC | TRBV19 | TRBD1 | 16 | TRBJ1-2 | many
CASGLVGGLSYNEQFF | TGTGCTAGTGGTTTGGTTGGGGGGCTTTCCTACAATGAGCAGTTCTTC | TRBV12-5 | NA | 16 | TRBJ2-1 | NA
CSARDQTAPITQYF | TGCAGTGCTAGAGATCAAACCGCTCCAATCACGCAGTATTTT | TRBV20-1 | NA | 14 | TRBJ2-3 | NA
CASSPGGSANYGYTF | TGTGCCAGCAGCCCCGGAGGTAGTGCTAACTATGGCTACACCTTC | TRBV9 | NA | 15 | TRBJ1-2 | NA
CATSRATTGTYEQYF | TGTGCCACCAGCAGGGCAACGACAGGAACCTACGAGCAGTACTTC | TRBV15 | NA | 15 | TRBJ2-7 | many
CASSPSPGNTEAFF | TGTGCCAGCAGCCCCTCCCCAGGGAACACTGAAGCTTTCTTT | TRBV6-4 | NA | 14 | TRBJ1-1 | NA
CASSLYSVWGSGANVLTF | TGCGCCAGCAGCTTGTATTCAGTATGGGGCTCTGGGGCCAACGTCCTGACTTTC | TRBV5-1 | NA | 18 | TRBJ2-6 | many
CASSLDRNYGYTF | TGCGCCAGCAGCTTGGACAGAAACTATGGCTACACCTTC | TRBV5-1 | NA | 13 | TRBJ1-2 | many
CSARSGSGGFETQYF | TGCAGTGCTAGATCGGGTAGCGGGGGCTTTGAGACCCAGTACTTC | TRBV20-1 | TRBD2 | 15 | TRBJ2-5 | NA
CASRSGGLTEAFF | TGTGCCAGCAGAAGCGGGGGCCTCACTGAAGCTTTCTTT | TRBV3-1 | NA | 13 | TRBJ1-1 | NA
CASSTRTGVQQFF | TGTGCCAGCAGCACCCGGACAGGGGTTCAACAGTTCTTC | TRBV9 | TRBD1 | 13 | TRBJ2-1 | many
CASSLVAGDYNEQFF | TGTGCCAGCAGCTTAGTAGCGGGAGACTACAATGAGCAGTTCTTC | TRBV7-3 | TRBD2 | 15 | TRBJ2-1 | NA
CASSPYDRGLSDTQYF | TGCGCCAGCAGCCCCTACGACAGGGGGTTATCAGATACGCAGTATTTT | TRBV4-1 | TRBD1 | 16 | TRBJ2-3 | many
CASSPRSGYSEQFF | TGTGCCAGCAGCCCCAGATCGGGGTACAGTGAGCAGTTCTTC | TRBV9 | NA | 14 | TRBJ2-1 | many
CASSHSPGVAPTDTQYF | TGTGCCAGCAGTCACTCCCCCGGGGTGGCCCCCACAGATACGCAGTATTTT | TRBV6-6 | NA | 17 | TRBJ2-3 | many
CASSTQNTDTQYF | TGTGCCAGCAGCACACAAAACACAGATACGCAGTATTTT | TRBV5-8 | NA | 13 | TRBJ2-3 | NA
CASNKSGSRSGNTIYF | TGTGCCAGCAACAAATCAGGATCTCGGTCTGGAAACACCATATATTTT | TRBV28 | NA | 16 | TRBJ1-3 | many
CAISVAIAGTTDTQYF | TGTGCCATCAGTGTGGCGATAGCGGGGACCACAGATACGCAGTATTTT | TRBV10-3 | TRBD2 | 16 | TRBJ2-3 | many
CASSPGQPSDTQYF | TGCGCCAGCAGCCCAGGACAGCCATCAGATACGCAGTATTTT | TRBV5-1 | NA | 14 | TRBJ2-3 | many
CASSLDTNEKLFF | TGCGCCAGCAGCTTAGACACTAATGAAAAACTGTTTTTT | TRBV5-1 | NA | 13 | TRBJ1-4 | many
CSARGTGENGYTF | TGCAGTGCTAGAGGTACAGGGGAGAATGGCTACACCTTC | TRBV20-1 | TRBD1 | 13 | TRBJ1-2 | many
CASSLEGTSGRTDTQYF | TGTGCCAGCAGCTTGGAAGGGACTAGCGGGCGCACAGATACGCAGTATTTT | TRBV5-5 | TRBD2 | 17 | TRBJ2-3 | many
CASSKQGTEQYF | TGTGCCAGCTCAAAACAGGGTACCGAGCAGTACTTC | TRBV18 | NA | 12 | TRBJ2-7 | many
CSAHELGTSTPLHF | TGCAGTGCCCACGAACTCGGGACCTCAACACCCCTCCACTTT | TRBV20-1 | NA | 14 | TRBJ1-6 | many
CASSGDRGRAYTF | TGTGCCAGCAGCGGCGACAGGGGGCGAGCCTACACCTTC | TRBV5-8 | TRBD1 | 13 | TRBJ1-2 | many
CSATPGQLDTGELFF | TGCAGTGCTACCCCCGGGCAGTTGGACACCGGGGAGCTGTTTTTT | TRBV20-1 | NA | 15 | TRBJ2-2 | many